The source of this T cell receptor (beta chain) is a study of OX40 agonist ivuxolimab in advanced cancers. Study information: Ivuxolimab doses were 0.01, 0.1, 0.3, 1.5, 3 or 10 mg/kg every 2 weeks. The study, taken as a whole, reports: The authors also found low normalized T-cell clonal expansion in some nonresponders. CD4+ and CD8+ T cells in blood underwent clonal expansion by week 6 at 0.1 to 3.0 mg/kg. Partly responding patients at 0.1-3.0 mg/kg showed some of the smallest clonal expansion.

Concerning this clone itself: The target antigen is unknown.

Germline CDR1 reads SGHRS; CDR2 reads YFSETQ. The CDR3 is 16 amino acids. Trimming shortened V by 3 bases and J by 1 base, and 11 bases separated the two germline ends. Data came from immunoSEQ multiplex PCR; TCRdb stores just in-frame clones and leaves some out. This table holds 12,000 or so clones, about 86% found once. The rearrangement uses TRBV5-1 and TRBJ2-6; the D gene is possibly TRBD1 (5 bases). The source is an adult with an advanced solid tumor such as melanoma, head and neck, liver or kidney cancer. Material: CD4+ or CD8+ T cells sorted from blood, obtained in a trial of the OX40 agonist ivuxolimab. This CDR3 reads CASSSTAVSGANVLTF. The CDR3 nucleotides are TGCGCCAGCAGCTCGACAGCCGTTTCTGGGGCCAACGTCCTGACTTTC.